This T cell receptor beta chain was obtained from a study of cytomegalovirus exposure and HLA in healthy donors. Study-wide background: Assignment to the Caucasian-associated ancestry cluster applied to approximately 80% of the approximately 370 genotyped donors. Study-wide findings and caveats: A later analysis reportedly found fewer N-insertions in an Asian-associated ancestry cluster than the roughly 670-donor mean. TCR beta sequences numbering 16,951 were associated with HLA alleles at 0.05 false discovery rate in a later analysis. DRB1 had the most TCR associations and HLA-C the fewest, a later analysis found, with rates varying by HLA locus.

PCR amplification relied on 60 Vbeta primers (plus 13 Jbeta primers). Assay used: immunoSEQ multiplex PCR; TCRdb lists only in-frame clones, some missing. The repertoire has 45,000 to 70,000 clones, 70% to 85% of them found once; the top ten carry 2.9%. The CDR3 covers 17 residues. Looked up from germline, CDR1 is ENHRY and CDR2 is SYGVKD. V lost 2 bases and J lost 3; bases outside the gene matches: 9. This clone has just a few counts. Its antigen remains unidentified. Source material: PBMCs. The chain joins TRBV10-3 to TRBJ1-2; TRBD1 matches at 10 bases. This clonotype was sampled from a man aged 50-60 years in good health and CMV-seronegative. Written as DNA, the CDR3 is TGTGCCATCAGTGAGGACGGACAGGGGGTCCCTTACTATGGCTACACCTTC. Residues: CAISEDGQGVPYYGYTF.